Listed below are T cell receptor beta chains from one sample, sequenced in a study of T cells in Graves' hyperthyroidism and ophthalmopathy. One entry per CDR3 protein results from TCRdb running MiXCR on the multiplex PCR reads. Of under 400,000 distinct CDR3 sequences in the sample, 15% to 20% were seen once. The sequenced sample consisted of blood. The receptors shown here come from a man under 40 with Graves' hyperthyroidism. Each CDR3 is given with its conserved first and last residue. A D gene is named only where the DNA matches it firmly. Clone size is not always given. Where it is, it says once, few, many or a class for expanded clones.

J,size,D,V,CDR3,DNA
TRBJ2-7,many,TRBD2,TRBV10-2,CASRAGLASYEQYF,TGCGCCAGCAGGGCGGGACTAGCTTCCTACGAGCAGTACTTC
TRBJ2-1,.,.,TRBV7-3,CASSPSRSDGEQFF,TGTGCCAGCAGCCCCTCCAGGAGCGACGGTGAGCAGTTCTTC
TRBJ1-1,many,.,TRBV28,CASSSPTLNTEAFF,TGTGCCAGCAGTTCCCCTACCCTGAACACTGAAGCTTTCTTT
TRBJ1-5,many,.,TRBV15,CATSSRVDSSGNQPQHF,TGTGCCACCAGCAGCCGAGTGGACTCGAGTGGCAATCAGCCCCAGCATTTT
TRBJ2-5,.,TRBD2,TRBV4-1,CASSQHYLAGGEKETQYF,TGCGCCAGCAGCCAGCATTATCTAGCGGGAGGTGAAAAGGAGACCCAGTACTTC
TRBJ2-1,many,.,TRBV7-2,CASSPRPGVVNEQFF,TGTGCCAGCAGCCCCAGACCTGGGGTGGTCAATGAGCAGTTCTTC
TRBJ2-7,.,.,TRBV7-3,CASSLYGGPSYEQYF,TGTGCCAGCAGCTTATATGGGGGACCCTCCTACGAGCAGTACTTC
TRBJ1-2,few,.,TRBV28,CASSLMGAANYGYTF,TGTGCCAGCAGTTTGATGGGGGCGGCTAACTATGGCTACACCTTC
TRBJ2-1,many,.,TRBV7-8,CASSPRGRVYNEQFF,TGTGCCAGCAGCCCCCGGGGGCGGGTCTACAATGAGCAGTTCTTC
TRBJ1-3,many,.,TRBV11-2,CASSLEEVYTIYF,TGTGCCAGCAGCTTAGAGGAAGTGTACACCATATATTTT
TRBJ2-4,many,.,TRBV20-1,CSALLDTKNIQYF,TGCAGTGCTCTTCTAGATACCAAAAACATTCAGTACTTC
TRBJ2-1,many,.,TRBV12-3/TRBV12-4,CASSTGDYNEQFF,TGTGCCAGCAGCACCGGTGACTACAATGAGCAGTTCTTC
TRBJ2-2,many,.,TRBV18,CASSPPSQTGELFF,TGTGCCAGCTCACCACCGAGTCAGACCGGGGAGCTGTTTTTT
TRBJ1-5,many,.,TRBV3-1,CASSHRALQGQPQHF,TGTGCCAGCAGCCATAGGGCTCTACAGGGCCAGCCCCAGCATTTT
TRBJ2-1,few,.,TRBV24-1,CATSANPGTAPGLIYNEQFF,TGTGCCACCAGTGCTAACCCCGGGACAGCCCCGGGACTAATATACAATGAGCAGTTCTTC
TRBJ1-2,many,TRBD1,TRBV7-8,CASSRDRNYGYTF,TGTGCCAGCAGCCGGGACAGAAACTATGGCTACACCTTC
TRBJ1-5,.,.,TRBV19,CASKKGAGNQPQHF,TGTGCCAGTAAGAAGGGCGCGGGCAATCAGCCCCAGCATTTT
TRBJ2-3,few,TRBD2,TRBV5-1,CASSPTGTSGSTDTQYF,TGCGCCAGCAGCCCAACCGGTACTAGCGGCAGCACAGATACGCAGTATTTT
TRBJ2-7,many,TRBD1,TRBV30,CAWMQGVSSGEQYF,TGTGCCTGGATGCAGGGGGTATCTTCGGGCGAGCAGTACTTC
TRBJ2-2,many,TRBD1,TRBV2,CASSVYIGTGGTGELFF,TGTGCCAGCAGTGTGTATATAGGGACAGGGGGGACCGGGGAGCTGTTTTTT
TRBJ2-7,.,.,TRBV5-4,CASSLDGSRYEQYF,TGTGCCAGCAGCTTGGATGGGTCTCGGTACGAGCAGTACTTC
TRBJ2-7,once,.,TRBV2,CASSRGALVYEQYF,TGTGCCAGCAGTCGGGGGGCCCTCGTGTACGAGCAGTACTTC
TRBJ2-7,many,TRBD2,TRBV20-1,CSARDSSGLGLSRSYEQYF,TGCAGTGCTAGAGATTCGTCGGGACTAGGACTAAGTAGGTCCTACGAGCAGTACTTC
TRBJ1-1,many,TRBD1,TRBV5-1,CASSEGAGTEAFF,TGCGCCAGCAGCGAGGGGGCCGGCACTGAAGCTTTCTTT
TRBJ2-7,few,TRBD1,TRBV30,CAWSGSGGFYEQYF,TGTGCCTGGAGTGGGTCAGGGGGCTTCTACGAGCAGTACTTC
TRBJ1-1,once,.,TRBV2,CASSAWGRGSTEAFF,TGTGCCAGCAGTGCCTGGGGGAGGGGGAGCACTGAAGCTTTCTTT
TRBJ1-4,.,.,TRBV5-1,CASSSGIPPEKLFF,TGCGCCAGCAGCAGCGGGATTCCGCCTGAAAAACTGTTTTTT
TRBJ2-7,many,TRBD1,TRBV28,CASSDAGTENYEQYF,TGTGCCAGCAGTGATGCCGGGACAGAAAATTACGAGCAGTACTTC
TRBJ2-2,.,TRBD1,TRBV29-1,CSVLRTGATGELFF,TGCAGCGTTCTTCGGACAGGGGCCACCGGGGAGCTGTTTTTT
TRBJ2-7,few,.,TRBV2,CASRPRTEPTYEQYF,TGTGCCAGCAGACCCCGGACAGAACCGACCTACGAGCAGTACTTC
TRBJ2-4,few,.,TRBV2,CAIDGGASDIQYF,TGTGCCATCGATGGGGGGGCGTCGGACATTCAGTACTTC
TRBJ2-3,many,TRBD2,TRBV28,CASSSRTSGGTDTQYF,TGTGCCAGCAGTTCGAGGACTAGCGGGGGCACAGATACGCAGTATTTT
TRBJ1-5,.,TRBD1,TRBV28,CASRPAGGGGQPQHF,TGTGCCAGCAGACCCGCCGGAGGGGGCGGTCAGCCCCAGCATTTT
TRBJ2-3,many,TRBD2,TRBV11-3,CASSSGTSGDITDTQYF,TGTGCCAGCAGCTCCGGGACTAGCGGAGATATCACAGATACGCAGTATTTT
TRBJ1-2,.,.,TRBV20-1,CSARASTGNYGYTF,TGCAGTGCTAGGGCCTCGACAGGAAACTATGGCTACACCTTC
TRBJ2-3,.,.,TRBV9,CASSVGRMRTDTQYF,TGTGCCAGCAGCGTAGGGAGGATGCGCACAGATACGCAGTATTTT
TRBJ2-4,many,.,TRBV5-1,CASSPDVRRDIQYF,TGCGCCAGCAGCCCGGACGTCAGAAGGGACATTCAGTACTTC
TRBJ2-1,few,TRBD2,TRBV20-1,CSARGSGRAENEQFF,TGCAGTGCTAGAGGTAGCGGGAGGGCCGAAAATGAGCAGTTCTTC
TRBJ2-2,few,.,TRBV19,CASSAHRLLTGELFF,TGTGCCAGTAGTGCCCACCGACTACTCACCGGGGAGCTGTTTTTT
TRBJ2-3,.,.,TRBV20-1,CSGGGSGHLTDTQYF,TGCAGTGGAGGGGGTAGCGGCCACCTCACAGATACGCAGTATTTT
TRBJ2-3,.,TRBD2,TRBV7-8,CASSSTSVAVDTQYF,TGTGCCAGCAGCTCTACTAGCGTGGCAGTAGATACGCAGTATTTT
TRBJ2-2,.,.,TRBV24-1,CATSATGSNTGELFF,TGTGCCACCAGTGCCACAGGGTCGAACACCGGGGAGCTGTTTTTT
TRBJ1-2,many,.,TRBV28,CASMGGGDLNYGYTF,TGTGCCAGCATGGGGGGTGGGGACCTCAACTATGGCTACACCTTC
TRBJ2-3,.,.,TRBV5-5,CASSLAETSGDTQYF,TGTGCCAGCAGCTTGGCCGAGACTAGTGGAGATACGCAGTATTTT
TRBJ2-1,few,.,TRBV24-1,CATSDPDGTLIDEQFF,TGTGCCACCAGCGACCCAGACGGGACCCTTATTGATGAGCAGTTCTTC
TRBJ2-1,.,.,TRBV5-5,CASSLARREFYNEQFF,TGTGCCAGCAGCTTGGCCAGGAGGGAATTCTACAATGAGCAGTTCTTC
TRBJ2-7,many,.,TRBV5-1,CASSPIVTTEYEQYF,TGCGCCAGCAGCCCGATCGTAACGACAGAATACGAGCAGTACTTC